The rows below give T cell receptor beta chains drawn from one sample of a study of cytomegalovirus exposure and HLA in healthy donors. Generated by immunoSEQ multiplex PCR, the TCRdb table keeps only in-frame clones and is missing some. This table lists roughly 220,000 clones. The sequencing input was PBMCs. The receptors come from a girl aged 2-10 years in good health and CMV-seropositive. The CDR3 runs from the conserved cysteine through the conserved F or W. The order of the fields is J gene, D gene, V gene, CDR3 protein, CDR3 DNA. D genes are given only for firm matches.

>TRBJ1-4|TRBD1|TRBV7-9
CASSPTGGAGGKLFF
TGTGCCAGCAGCCCCACAGGGGGCGCGGGTGGAAAACTGTTTTTT
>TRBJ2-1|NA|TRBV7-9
CASSLVTRRGLVYNERFF
TGTGCCAGCAGCTTAGTAACACGGCGGGGTCTTGTCTACAATGAGCGGTTCTTC
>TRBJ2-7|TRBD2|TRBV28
CASSLRAGEPSYEQYF
TGTGCCAGCAGTTTAAGGGCGGGAGAGCCCTCCTACGAGCAGTACTTC
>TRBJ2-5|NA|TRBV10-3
CAISGLRGPGGEETQYF
TGTGCCATCAGTGGGCTTAGGGGCCCCGGGGGAGAAGAGACCCAGTACTTC
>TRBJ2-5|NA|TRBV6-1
CASLASGETQYF
TGTGCCAGCCTAGCCTCGGGGGAGACCCAGTACTTC
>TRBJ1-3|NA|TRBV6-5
CASRLLSVSGNTIYF
TGTGCCAGCAGACTGCTTTCGGTCTCTGGAAACACCATATATTTT
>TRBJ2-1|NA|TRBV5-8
CASSLEAMYEQFF
TGTGCCAGCAGCTTGGAAGCCATGTATGAGCAGTTCTTC
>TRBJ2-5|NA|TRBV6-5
CASSPGEETQYF
TGTGCCAGCAGTCCCGGTGAAGAGACCCAGTACTTC
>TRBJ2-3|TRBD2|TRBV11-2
CASSPLAGEGDTQYF
TGTGCCAGCAGTCCCCTAGCGGGAGAGGGAGATACGCAGTATTTT
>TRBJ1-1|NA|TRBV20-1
CKNRANTEAFF
TGCAAAAACAGGGCCAACACTGAAGCTTTCTTT
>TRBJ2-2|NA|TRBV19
CASSKVAANTGELFF
TGTGCCAGTAGTAAGGTAGCGGCGAACACCGGGGAGCTGTTTTTT
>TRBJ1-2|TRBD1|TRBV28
CASTKGTANYGYTF
TGTGCCAGCACCAAAGGGACAGCTAACTATGGCTACACCTTC
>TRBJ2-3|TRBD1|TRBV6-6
CASSKQGASTDTQYF
TGTGCCAGCAGCAAACAGGGGGCGTCAACAGATACGCAGTATTTT
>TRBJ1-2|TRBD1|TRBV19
CASLPVDRVENYGYTF
TGTGCCAGTCTCCCCGTTGACAGGGTGGAAAACTATGGCTACACCTTC
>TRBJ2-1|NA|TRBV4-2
CASSQGVGFTQFF
TGTGCCAGCAGCCAAGGGGTCGGGTTTACGCAGTTCTTC
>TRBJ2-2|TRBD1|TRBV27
CASSFRTGPNTGELFF
TGTGCCAGCAGTTTCCGGACAGGACCGAACACCGGGGAGCTGTTTTTT
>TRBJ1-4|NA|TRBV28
CASTSSSGDKEKLFF
TGTGCCAGCACCTCGAGTTCAGGGGATAAGGAAAAACTGTTTTTT
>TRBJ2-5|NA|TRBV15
CATSRAGAQETQYF
TGTGCCACCAGCAGGGCAGGGGCTCAAGAGACCCAGTACTTC
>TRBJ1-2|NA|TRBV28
CASRPGTLYGYTF
TGTGCCAGCAGACCCGGGACACTCTATGGCTACACCTTC
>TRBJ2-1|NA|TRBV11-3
CASSFGGTRNEQFF
TGTGCCAGCAGCTTCGGCGGAACTAGGAATGAGCAGTTCTTC
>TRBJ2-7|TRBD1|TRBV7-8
CASSSPIPGTVSYEQYF
TGTGCCAGCAGCTCCCCGATTCCCGGGACAGTGTCCTACGAGCAGTACTTC
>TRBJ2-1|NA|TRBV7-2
CASSLDFENNEQFF
TGTGCCAGCAGCCTAGACTTTGAAAACAATGAGCAGTTCTTC
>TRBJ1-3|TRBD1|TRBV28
CASSLGQGGNTIYF
TGTGCCAGCAGTTTGGGACAGGGTGGAAACACCATATATTTT
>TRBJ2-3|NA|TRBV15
CATSKEHPADTQYF
TGTGCCACCAGCAAAGAGCACCCAGCAGATACGCAGTATTTT
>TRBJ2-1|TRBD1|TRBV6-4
CASSVETGVAYEQFF
TGTGCCAGCAGTGTCGAGACAGGGGTCGCCTATGAGCAGTTCTTC
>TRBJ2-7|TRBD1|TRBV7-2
CASSLGGTGVNEQYF
TGTGCCAGCAGCTTAGGTGGGACAGGGGTCAACGAGCAGTACTTC
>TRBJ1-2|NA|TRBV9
CASSGYKTGGNYGYTF
TGTGCCAGCAGCGGATACAAGACAGGCGGGAACTATGGCTACACCTTC
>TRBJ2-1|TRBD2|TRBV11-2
CASSTSGRGRFF
TGTGCCAGCAGCACTAGCGGGAGGGGAAGGTTCTTC
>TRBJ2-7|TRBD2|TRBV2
CASRRLARDYEQYF
TGTGCCAGCAGGAGACTAGCCAGAGACTACGAGCAGTACTTC
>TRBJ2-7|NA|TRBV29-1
CSVVSGFAYEQYF
TGCAGCGTTGTATCGGGTTTTGCGTACGAGCAGTACTTC
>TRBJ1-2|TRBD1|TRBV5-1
CASSLRTGYGYTF
TGCGCCAGCAGCTTGCGGACAGGTTATGGCTACACCTTC
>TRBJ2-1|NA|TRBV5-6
CASSSADRYNEQFF
TGTGCCAGCAGCTCAGCGGACAGATACAATGAGCAGTTCTTC
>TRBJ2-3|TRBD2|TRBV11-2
CASSSGLAGADTQYF
TGTGCCAGCAGTTCGGGACTAGCGGGAGCAGATACGCAGTATTTT
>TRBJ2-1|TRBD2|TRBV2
CASSEALGLGQNEQFF
TGTGCCAGCAGTGAAGCGCTTGGACTAGGGCAGAATGAGCAGTTCTTC
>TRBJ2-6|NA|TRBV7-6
CASSSQRAGANVLTF
TGTGCCAGCAGCTCACAGAGAGCTGGGGCCAACGTCCTGACTTTC
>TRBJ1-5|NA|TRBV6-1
CASSGTLRQLQHF
TGTGCCAGCAGTGGGACCCTGAGACAGCTCCAGCATTTT
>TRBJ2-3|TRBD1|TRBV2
CACRDRGTDTQYF
TGTGCCTGCCGGGACAGGGGCACAGATACGCAGTATTTT
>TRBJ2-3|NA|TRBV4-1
CASSQDDRGTDTQYF
TGCGCCAGCAGCCAAGACGATCGGGGGACAGATACGCAGTATTTT
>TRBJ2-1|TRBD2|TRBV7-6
CASSSPLAGALEQFF
TGTGCCAGCAGCTCCCCTCTAGCGGGAGCGTTAGAGCAGTTCTTC
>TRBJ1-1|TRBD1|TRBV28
CASRPPDRGRFVEAFF
TGTGCCAGCAGACCCCCTGACAGGGGGCGTTTCGTTGAAGCTTTCTTT
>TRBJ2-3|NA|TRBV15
CATSRSGVLELADTQYF
TGTGCCACCAGCAGATCAGGGGTTCTAGAGTTGGCAGATACGCAGTATTTT
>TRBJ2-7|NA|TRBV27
CASSLNRLAYEQYF
TGTGCCAGCAGTCTTAACCGGTTAGCCTACGAGCAGTACTTC
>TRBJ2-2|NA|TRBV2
CASHPGVGGELFF
TGTGCCAGCCACCCCGGAGTCGGGGGGGAGCTGTTTTTT
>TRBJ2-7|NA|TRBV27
CASSLTVSYEQYF
TGTGCCAGCAGTTTAACTGTCTCCTACGAGCAGTACTTC
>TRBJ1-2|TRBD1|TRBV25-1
CASSVQQGVKDGYTF
TGTGCCAGCAGCGTTCAACAGGGGGTGAAAGATGGCTACACCTTC
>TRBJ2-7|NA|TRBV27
CASSLSLRGTYEQYF
TGTGCCAGCAGTTTATCACTGAGGGGGACCTACGAGCAGTACTTC
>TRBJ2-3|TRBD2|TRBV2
CASLGLAGARDTQYF
TGTGCCAGCCTAGGTCTAGCGGGAGCTAGAGATACGCAGTATTTT
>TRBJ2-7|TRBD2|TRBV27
CASGRAGVSYEQYF
TGTGCCAGCGGGCGGGCGGGGGTCTCTTACGAGCAGTACTTC
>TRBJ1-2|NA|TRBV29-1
CSVDKGDGYTF
TGCAGCGTTGACAAGGGGGATGGCTACACCTTC
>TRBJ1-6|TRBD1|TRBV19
CATTGGTAYNSPLHF
TGTGCCACCACGGGGGGGACAGCCTATAATTCACCCCTCCACTTT
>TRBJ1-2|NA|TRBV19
CASSSDFYDGYTF
TGTGCCAGTAGTTCCGACTTTTACGATGGCTACACCTTC
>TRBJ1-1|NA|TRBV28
CASSRQMNTEAFF
TGTGCCAGCAGTCGACAGATGAACACTGAAGCTTTCTTT
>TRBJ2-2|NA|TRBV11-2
CASSLAAGNTGELFF
TGTGCCAGCAGCTTAGCCGCGGGGAACACCGGGGAGCTGTTTTTT
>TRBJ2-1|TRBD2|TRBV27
CASTPGTGLAGRNEQFF
TGTGCCAGCACCCCTGGGACCGGACTAGCGGGGAGGAATGAGCAGTTCTTC
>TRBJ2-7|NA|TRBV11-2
CASSLDLFYEQYF
TGTGCCAGCAGCTTAGATCTATTCTACGAGCAGTACTTC
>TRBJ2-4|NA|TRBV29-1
CSVGSGVAKNIQYF
TGCAGCGTTGGTTCAGGGGTGGCCAAAAACATTCAGTACTTC